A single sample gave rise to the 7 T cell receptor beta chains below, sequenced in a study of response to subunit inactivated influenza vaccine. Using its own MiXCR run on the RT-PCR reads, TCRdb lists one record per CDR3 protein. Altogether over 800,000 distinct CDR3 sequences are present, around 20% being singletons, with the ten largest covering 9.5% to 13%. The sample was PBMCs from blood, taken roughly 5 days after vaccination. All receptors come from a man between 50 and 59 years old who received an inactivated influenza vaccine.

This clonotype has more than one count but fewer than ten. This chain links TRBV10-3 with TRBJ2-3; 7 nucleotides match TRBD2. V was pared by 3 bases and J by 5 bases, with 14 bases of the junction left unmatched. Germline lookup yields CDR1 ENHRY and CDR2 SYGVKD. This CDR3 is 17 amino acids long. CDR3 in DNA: TGTGCCATCAGTGACTTTAGACTAGCCGGGCTCGAAGATACGCAGTATTTT. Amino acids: CAISDFRLAGLEDTQYF.

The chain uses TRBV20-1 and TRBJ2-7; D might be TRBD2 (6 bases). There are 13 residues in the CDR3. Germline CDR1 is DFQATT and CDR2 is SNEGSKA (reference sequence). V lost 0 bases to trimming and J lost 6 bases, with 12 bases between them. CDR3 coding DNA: TGCAGTGCTAGAGATCCTGGGGGGATCGAGCAGTACTTC. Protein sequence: CSARDPGGIEQYF.

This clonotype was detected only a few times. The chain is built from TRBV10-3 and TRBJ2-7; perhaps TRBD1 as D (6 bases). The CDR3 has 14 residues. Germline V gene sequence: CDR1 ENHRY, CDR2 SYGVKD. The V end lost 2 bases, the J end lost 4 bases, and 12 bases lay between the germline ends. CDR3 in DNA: TGTGCCATCAGTGAGACTAGAGGGGGATACGAGCAGTACTTC. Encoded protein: CAISETRGGYEQYF.

The CDR3 DNA is TGTGCCAGCAGCCTAGGAACAGGGTTCGAGCAGTACTTC. It codes for CASSLGTGFEQYF. The V call is TRBV7-2, the J call TRBJ2-7; D is perhaps TRBD1 (6 bases). The length of the CDR3 is 13 residues. Germline V gene lookup returns CDR1 SGHTA and CDR2 FQGNSA. Trimming removed 5 bases from V and 6 bases from J, with 14 bases in between.

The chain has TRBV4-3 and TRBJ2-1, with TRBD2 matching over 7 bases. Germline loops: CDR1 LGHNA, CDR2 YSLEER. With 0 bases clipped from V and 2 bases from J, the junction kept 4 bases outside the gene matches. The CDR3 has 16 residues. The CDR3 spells CASSQDLAVAYNEQFF. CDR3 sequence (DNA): TGCGCCAGCAGCCAAGATCTAGCGGTCGCCTACAATGAGCAGTTCTTC.

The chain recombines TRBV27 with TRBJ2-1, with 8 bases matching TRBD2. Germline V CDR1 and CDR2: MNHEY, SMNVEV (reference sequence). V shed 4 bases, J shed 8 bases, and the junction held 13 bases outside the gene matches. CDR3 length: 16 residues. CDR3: CASSSPPGLVMHEQFF. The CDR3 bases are TGTGCCAGCAGTTCCCCGCCGGGACTAGTTATGCATGAGCAGTTCTTC.

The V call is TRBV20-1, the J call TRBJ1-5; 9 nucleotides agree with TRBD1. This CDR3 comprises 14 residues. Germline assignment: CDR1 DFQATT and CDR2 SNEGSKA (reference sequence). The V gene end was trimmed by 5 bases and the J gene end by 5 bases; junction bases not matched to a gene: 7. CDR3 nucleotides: TGCAGTGCTGGGGGACAGGGCGGGCATCAGCCCCAGCATTTT. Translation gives CSAGGQGGHQPQHF.